The 5 T cell receptor beta chains below come from one sample, sequenced in a study of identical twins. TCRdb reprocessed the 5' RACE reads via MiXCR and lists one record per CDR3 protein. The sample yields 350,000 to 450,000 distinct CDR3 sequences, approximately 17% seen once. Sequencing used naive T cells sorted from blood. These receptors originate from a man between 50 and 59 years old in good health.

In its sample, this clonotype was seen a few times. The V call is TRBV20-1, the J call TRBJ2-5; D is unresolved. CDR1 and CDR2 from the germline V gene are DFQATT and SNEGSKA (reference sequence). The CDR3 sequence is 17 residues long. V lost 0 bases and J lost 2, with 19 bases in between. The DNA of the CDR3 is TGCAGTGCTAGAGACTCTCGAAGAGAGACTCCTCAAGAGACCCAGTACTTC. Encoded protein: CSARDSRRETPQETQYF.

The V and J genes are TRBV7-2 and TRBJ2-1; the match to TRBD2 covers 10 bases. The ends lost 5 bases at V and 5 bases at J; junction bases unmatched: 6. Germline CDR1 and CDR2: SGHTA and FQGNSA. The CDR3 totals 15 residues. Here the CDR3 reads CASSLGLAVNNEQFF. Written as DNA, the CDR3 is TGTGCCAGCAGCCTCGGACTAGCGGTAAACAATGAGCAGTTCTTC.

J is TRBJ2-3 and V is TRBV28; the D gene could be TRBD1 or TRBD2 (5 bases each). The V and J ends lost 4 bases and 4 bases respectively, with 18 bases between them. The CDR3 sequence is 16 residues long. Per germline, CDR1 MDHEN and CDR2 SYDVKM. CDR3 DNA: TGTGCCAGCAGTTCGCCGGGACGGACCATGGCAGATACGCAGTATTTT. It yields the protein CASSSPGRTMADTQYF.

With respect to this clonotype: Possible read error: a much larger clone is one base away. The chain has TRBV20-1 and TRBJ1-3; the D is unclear. The CDR3 runs to 13 residues. Germline CDR1 is DFQATT and CDR2 is SNEGSKA (reference sequence). The CDR3: CSAIRQPGNTVYF. In DNA form, the CDR3 reads TGCAGTGCTATACGGCAGCCTGGAAACACCGTATATTTT.

CDR3 loop: CASSLVGAPDTQYF. The CDR3 DNA reads TGTGCCAGCAGCTTAGTCGGGGCCCCGGATACGCAGTATTTT. The J gene is TRBJ2-3, the V gene TRBV7-2; D is possibly TRBD1 or TRBD2 (5 bases each). The V and J ends lost 1 base and 6 bases respectively, with 11 bases between them. Germline V gene data show CDR1 as SGHTA and CDR2 as FQGNSA. CDR3 size: 14 residues.